This T cell receptor beta chain originates from a study of blood T cells in healthy people across ages. Each individual donor underwent a draw of about 11 milliliters of peripheral blood. Through a sample-barcoded 5' primer and a J-beta primer mix, a second PCR was run for roughly 6 to 11 cycles. TCRdb itself ran the 5' RACE reads through MiXCR, one entry per CDR3 protein. Counted here are 650,000 or so distinct CDR3 sequences, over 40% occurring once; the ten biggest clones make up 13%. J gave up 6 bases and V 4 bases, and 19 bases lay outside the gene matches. Germline loops: CDR1 MGHRA, CDR2 YSYEKL. The CDR3 extends over 18 amino acids. Study-wide findings and caveats: PBMCs left unsorted prevented a conclusive naive versus antigen-experienced comparison. Diversity figures derived from one million T cells were judged to underestimate the true value.

A word on this clonotype: The target antigen is unknown.

The material sequenced was blood. This receptor was taken from a woman at least 80 years old in good health. The chain combines TRBV4-1 with TRBJ2-3; 7 nucleotides match TRBD1. CDR3 amino acids: CASSPRGTPLSSADTQYF. The CDR3 DNA is TGCGCCAGCAGCCCCAGGGGGACCCCCTTAAGCTCCGCGGATACGCAGTATTTT.